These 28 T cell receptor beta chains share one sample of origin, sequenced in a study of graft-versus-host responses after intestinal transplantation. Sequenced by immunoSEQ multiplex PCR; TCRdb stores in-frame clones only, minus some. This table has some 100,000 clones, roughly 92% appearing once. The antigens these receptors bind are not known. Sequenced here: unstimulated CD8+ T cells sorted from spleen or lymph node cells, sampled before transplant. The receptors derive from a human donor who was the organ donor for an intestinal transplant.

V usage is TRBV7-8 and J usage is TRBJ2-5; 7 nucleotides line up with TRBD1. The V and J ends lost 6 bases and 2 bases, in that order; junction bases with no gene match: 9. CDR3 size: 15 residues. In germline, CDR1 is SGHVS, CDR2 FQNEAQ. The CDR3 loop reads CASSSGQLKQETQYF. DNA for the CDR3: TGTGCCAGCAGTTCGGGACAGCTTAAACAAGAGACCCAGTACTTC.

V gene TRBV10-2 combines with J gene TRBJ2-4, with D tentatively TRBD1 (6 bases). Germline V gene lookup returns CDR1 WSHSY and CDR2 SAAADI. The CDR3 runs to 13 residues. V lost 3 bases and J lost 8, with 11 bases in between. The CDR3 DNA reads TGCGCCAGCAGTGAAACAGGGACGGACATTCAGTACTTC. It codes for CASSETGTDIQYF.

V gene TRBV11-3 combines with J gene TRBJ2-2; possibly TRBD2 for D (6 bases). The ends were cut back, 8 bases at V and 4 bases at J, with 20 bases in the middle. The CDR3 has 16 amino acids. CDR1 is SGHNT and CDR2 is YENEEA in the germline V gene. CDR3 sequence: CASLGGDPQSTGELFF. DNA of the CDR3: TGTGCCAGCCTGGGCGGGGACCCACAATCCACCGGGGAGCTGTTTTTT. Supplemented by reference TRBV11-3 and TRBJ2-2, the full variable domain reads EAGVVQSPRYKIIEKKQPVAFWCNPISGHNTLYWYLQNLGQGPELLIRYENEEAVDDSQLPKDRFSAERLKGVDSTLKIQPAELGDSAVYLCASLGGDPQSTGELFFGEGSRLTVL.

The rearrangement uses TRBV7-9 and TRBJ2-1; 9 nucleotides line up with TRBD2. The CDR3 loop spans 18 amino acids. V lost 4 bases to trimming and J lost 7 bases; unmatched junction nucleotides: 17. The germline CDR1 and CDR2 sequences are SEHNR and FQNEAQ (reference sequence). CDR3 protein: CASSSFLLVAGVSNEQFF. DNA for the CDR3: TGTGCCAGCAGCTCCTTCCTCCTTGTAGCGGGGGTATCGAATGAGCAGTTCTTC.

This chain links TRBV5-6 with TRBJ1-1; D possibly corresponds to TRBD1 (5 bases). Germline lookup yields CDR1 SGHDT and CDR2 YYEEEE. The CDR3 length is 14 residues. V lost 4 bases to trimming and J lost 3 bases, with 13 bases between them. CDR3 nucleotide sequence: TGTGCCAGCAGCGCCTGGGGGGGGTACACTGAAGCTTTCTTT. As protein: CASSAWGGYTEAFF.

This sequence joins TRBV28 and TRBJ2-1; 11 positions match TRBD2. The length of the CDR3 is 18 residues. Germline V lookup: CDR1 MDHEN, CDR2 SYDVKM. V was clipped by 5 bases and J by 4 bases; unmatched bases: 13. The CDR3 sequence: CASSQTSGGSLKYNEQFF. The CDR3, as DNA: TGTGCCAGCAGTCAAACTAGCGGGGGTTCCCTAAAATACAATGAGCAGTTCTTC. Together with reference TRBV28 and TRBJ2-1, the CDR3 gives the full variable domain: DVKVTQSSRYLVKRTGEKVFLECVQDMDHENMFWYRQDPGLGLRLIYFSYDVKMKEKGDIPEGYSVSREKKERFSLILESASTNQTSMYLCASSQTSGGSLKYNEQFFGPGTRLTVL.

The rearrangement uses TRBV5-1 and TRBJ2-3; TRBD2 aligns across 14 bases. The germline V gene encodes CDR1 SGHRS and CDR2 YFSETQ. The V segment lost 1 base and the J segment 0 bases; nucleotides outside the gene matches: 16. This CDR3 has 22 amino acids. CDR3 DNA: TGCGCCAGCAGCTTGACCCCCCGTTGGACTAGCGGGGGGCACTTTAGCACAGATACGCAGTATTTT. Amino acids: CASSLTPRWTSGGHFSTDTQYF.

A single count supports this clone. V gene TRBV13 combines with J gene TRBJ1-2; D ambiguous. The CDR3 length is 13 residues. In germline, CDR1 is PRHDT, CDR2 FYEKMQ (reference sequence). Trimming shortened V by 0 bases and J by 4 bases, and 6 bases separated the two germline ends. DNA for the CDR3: TGTGCCAGCAGCTTAGGACAGTTCTATGGCTACACCTTC. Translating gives CASSLGQFYGYTF.

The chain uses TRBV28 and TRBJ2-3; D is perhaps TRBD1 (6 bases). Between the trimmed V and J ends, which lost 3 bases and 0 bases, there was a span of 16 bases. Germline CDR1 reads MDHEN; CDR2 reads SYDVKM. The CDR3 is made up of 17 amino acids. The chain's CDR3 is CASSFQDSLLSTDTQYF. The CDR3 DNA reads TGTGCCAGCAGTTTTCAGGACAGTCTCCTTAGCACAGATACGCAGTATTTT.

The CDR3: CASSTGLAGVYEQYF. The CDR3 coding sequence is TGTGCCAGTAGTACCGGACTAGCGGGAGTCTACGAGCAGTACTTC. V is TRBV19 and J is TRBJ2-7, with 13 bases aligning to TRBD2. The ends lost 4 bases at V and 3 bases at J; junction bases unmatched: 3. The CDR3 extends over 15 amino acids. In germline, CDR1 is LNHDA, CDR2 SQIVND (reference sequence).

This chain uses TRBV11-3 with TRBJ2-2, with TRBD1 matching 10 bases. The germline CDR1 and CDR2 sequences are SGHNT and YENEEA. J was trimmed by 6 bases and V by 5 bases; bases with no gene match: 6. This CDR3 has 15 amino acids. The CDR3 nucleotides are TGTGCCAGCAGCCTCCGGGACAGGGGTTCCGGGGAGCTGTTTTTT. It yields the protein CASSLRDRGSGELFF.

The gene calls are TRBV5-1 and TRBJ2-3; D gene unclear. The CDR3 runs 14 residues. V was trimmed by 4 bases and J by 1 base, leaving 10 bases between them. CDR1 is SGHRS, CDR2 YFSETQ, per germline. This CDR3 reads CASSEWLGTDTQYF. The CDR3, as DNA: TGCGCCAGCAGCGAGTGGCTAGGCACAGATACGCAGTATTTT.

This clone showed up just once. The CDR3, as DNA: TGCAGCGTTGACGGACTAGCGGGGCCAAGTTCGCAGTTCTTC. It specifies CSVDGLAGPSSQFF. The rearrangement uses TRBV29-1 and TRBJ2-1, with 12 bases identical to TRBD2. Germline V lookup: CDR1 SQVTM, CDR2 ANQGSEA. The CDR3 length is 14 residues. J gave up 12 bases and V 3 bases, and 9 bases lay outside the gene matches.

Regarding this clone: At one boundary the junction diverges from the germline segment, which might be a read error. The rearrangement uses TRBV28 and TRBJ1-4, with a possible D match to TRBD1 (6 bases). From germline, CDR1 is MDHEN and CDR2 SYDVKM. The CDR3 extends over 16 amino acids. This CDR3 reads CASTLQGGTVNEKLFF. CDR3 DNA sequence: TGTGCCAGCACTTTACAGGGCGGGACGGTGAATGAAAAACTGTTTTTT.

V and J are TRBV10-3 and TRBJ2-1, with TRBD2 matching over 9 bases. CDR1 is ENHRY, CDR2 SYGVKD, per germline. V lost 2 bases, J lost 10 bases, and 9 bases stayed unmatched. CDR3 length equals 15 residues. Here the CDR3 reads CAISEIQGLATEQFF. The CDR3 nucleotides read TGTGCCATCAGTGAGATTCAGGGACTAGCAACGGAGCAGTTCTTC.

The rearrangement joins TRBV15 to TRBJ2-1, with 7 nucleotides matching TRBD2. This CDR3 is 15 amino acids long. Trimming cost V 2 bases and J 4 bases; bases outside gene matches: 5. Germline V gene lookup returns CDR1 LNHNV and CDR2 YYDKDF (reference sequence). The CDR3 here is CATSRQGLQYNEQFF. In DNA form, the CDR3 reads TGTGCCACCAGCAGACAGGGACTACAATACAATGAGCAGTTCTTC.

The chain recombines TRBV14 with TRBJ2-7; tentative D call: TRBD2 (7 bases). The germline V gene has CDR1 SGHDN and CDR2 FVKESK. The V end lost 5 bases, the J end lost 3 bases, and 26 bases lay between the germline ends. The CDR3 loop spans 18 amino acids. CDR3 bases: TGTGCCAGCAGCTTGAGGGGGGGGGAACTGATACCCCACTACGAGCAGTACTTC. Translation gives CASSLRGGELIPHYEQYF.

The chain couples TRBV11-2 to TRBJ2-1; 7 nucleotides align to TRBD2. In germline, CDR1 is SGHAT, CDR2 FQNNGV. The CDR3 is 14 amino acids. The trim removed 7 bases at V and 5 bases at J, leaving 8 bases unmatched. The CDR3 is CASTSVTSHNEQFF. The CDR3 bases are TGTGCCAGCACCTCTGTGACTAGCCACAATGAGCAGTTCTTC.

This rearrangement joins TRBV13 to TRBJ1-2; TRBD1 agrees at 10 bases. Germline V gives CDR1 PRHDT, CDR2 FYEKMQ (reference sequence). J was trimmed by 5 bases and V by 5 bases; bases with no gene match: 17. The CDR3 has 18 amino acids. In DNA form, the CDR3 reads TGTGCCAGCAGCGAGGACAGGGGGAGTATACGCACTCTTTATGGCTACACCTTC. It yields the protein CASSEDRGSIRTLYGYTF.

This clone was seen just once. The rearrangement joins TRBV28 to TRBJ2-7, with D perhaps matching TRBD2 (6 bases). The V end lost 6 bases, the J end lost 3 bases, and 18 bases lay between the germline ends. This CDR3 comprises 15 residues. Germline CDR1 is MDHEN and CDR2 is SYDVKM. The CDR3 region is CASRAASGSGYEQYF. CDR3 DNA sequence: TGTGCCAGCAGAGCCGCCAGTGGTAGCGGCTACGAGCAGTACTTC.

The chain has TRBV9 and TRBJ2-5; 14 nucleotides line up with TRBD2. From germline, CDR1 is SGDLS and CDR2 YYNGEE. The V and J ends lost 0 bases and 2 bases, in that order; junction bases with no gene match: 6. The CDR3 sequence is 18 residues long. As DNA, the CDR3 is TGTGCCAGCAGCGTAGGACTAGCGGGGGGGCCGGGGCAAGAGACCCAGTACTTC. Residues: CASSVGLAGGPGQETQYF.

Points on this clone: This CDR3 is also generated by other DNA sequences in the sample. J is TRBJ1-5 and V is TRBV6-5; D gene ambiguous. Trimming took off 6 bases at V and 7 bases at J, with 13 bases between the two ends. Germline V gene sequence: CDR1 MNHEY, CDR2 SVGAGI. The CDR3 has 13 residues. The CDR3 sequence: CASSPSRGQPQHF. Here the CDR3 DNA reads TGTGCCAGCAGCCCCTCTCGAGGGCAGCCCCAGCATTTT.

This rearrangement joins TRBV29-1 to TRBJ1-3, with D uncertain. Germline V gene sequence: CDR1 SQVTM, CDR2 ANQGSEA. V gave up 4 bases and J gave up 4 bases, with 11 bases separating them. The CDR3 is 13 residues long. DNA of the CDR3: TGCAGCGTTGTAGGAGGGAACGGAAACACCATATATTTT. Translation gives CSVVGGNGNTIYF.

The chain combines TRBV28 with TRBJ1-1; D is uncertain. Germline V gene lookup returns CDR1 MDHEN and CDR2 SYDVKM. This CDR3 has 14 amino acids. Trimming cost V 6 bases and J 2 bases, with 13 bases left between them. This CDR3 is CASSRQAPNTEAFF. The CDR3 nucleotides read TGTGCCAGCAGCCGCCAGGCGCCCAACACTGAAGCTTTCTTT.

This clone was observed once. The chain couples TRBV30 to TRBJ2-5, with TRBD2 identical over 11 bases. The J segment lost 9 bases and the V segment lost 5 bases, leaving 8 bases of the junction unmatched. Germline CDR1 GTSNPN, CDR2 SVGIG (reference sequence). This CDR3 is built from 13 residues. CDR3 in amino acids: CAWVAGGLTAQYF. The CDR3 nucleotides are TGTGCCTGGGTAGCGGGGGGGCTCACCGCCCAGTACTTC.

The CDR3 region has the DNA TGTGCCACCAGCAGACCTACGGAGGGGGCGCGGGAGACCCAGTACTTC. Its translation is CATSRPTEGARETQYF. The V call is TRBV15, the J call TRBJ2-5, with TRBD1 as a possible D gene (7 bases). This CDR3 spans 16 amino acids. The germline gives CDR1 LNHNV, CDR2 YYDKDF (reference sequence). V was pared by 2 bases and J by 5 bases, with 18 bases between. Filled out from reference TRBV15 and TRBJ2-5, the complete variable domain reads DAMVIQNPRYQVTQFGKPVTLSCSQTLNHNVMYWYQQKSSQAPKLLFHYYDKDFNNEADTPDNFQSRRPNTSFCFLDIRSPGLGDTAMYLCATSRPTEGARETQYFGPGTRLLVL.

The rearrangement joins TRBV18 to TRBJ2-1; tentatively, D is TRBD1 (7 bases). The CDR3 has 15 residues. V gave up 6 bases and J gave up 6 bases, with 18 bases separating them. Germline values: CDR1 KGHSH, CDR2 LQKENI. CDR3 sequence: CASSPQGGVGNEQFF. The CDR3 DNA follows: TGTGCCAGCTCGCCTCAGGGGGGAGTGGGCAATGAGCAGTTCTTC.

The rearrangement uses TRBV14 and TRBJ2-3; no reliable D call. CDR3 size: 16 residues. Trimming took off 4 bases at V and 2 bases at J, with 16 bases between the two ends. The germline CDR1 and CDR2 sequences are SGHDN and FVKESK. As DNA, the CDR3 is TGTGCCAGCAGCCCTTCAATAGCACCACTCACAGATACGCAGTATTTT. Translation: CASSPSIAPLTDTQYF.